The sequence of this T cell receptor (beta chain) was determined in a study of technical replicates of blood from a few donors. Trimming left V 0 bases short and J 5 bases short, with 19 bases between. The CDR3 has 17 residues. Germline CDR1 SGHAT, CDR2 FQNNGV. Assay: immunoSEQ multiplex PCR; the TCRdb copy retains only in-frame clones and omits some. The profile shows about 83,000 clones, approximately 90% of them singletons. J is TRBJ1-1 and V is TRBV11-2; possibly TRBD1 for D (5 bases). Sequences were obtained from T cells isolated from PBMCs. The source of this sequence is a human donor in good health. The CDR3 coding sequence is TGTGCCAGCAGCTTAGATCGGGGGACCACCACTGGGACTGAAGCTTTCTTT. Residues: CASSLDRGTTTGTEAFF. Complete variable domain (other parts from reference TRBV11-2 and TRBJ1-1): EAGVAQSPRYKIIEKRQSVAFWCNPISGHATLYWYQQILGQGPKLLIQFQNNGVVDDSQLPKDRFSAERLKGVDSTLKIQPAKLEDSAVYLCASSLDRGTTTGTEAFFGQGTRLTVV.